This T cell receptor beta chain is drawn from a study of brain T cells in children with intractable seizures. Clones were sequenced by immunoSEQ multiplex PCR, and TCRdb holds only the in-frame ones, with some missing. Of hundreds of thousands of clones in the sample, over 85% were seen once. The time point denotes: blood from clinic visit 5 months post-surgery; TSC patient then seizure free. Surgery cases with the highest brain T cell transcript signatures were chosen for sequencing. Patients received at least one anti-epileptic drug before surgery. CDR1 SGHRS and CDR2 YFSETQ come from the germline V gene. The CDR3 length is 15 residues. V was clipped by 1 base and J by 10 bases, with 15 bases between them.

This sequence was found in a boy under two years old with tuberous sclerosis and intractable seizures. Sequencing used peripheral blood, obtained roughly 5 months after surgery. The chain combines TRBV5-1 with TRBJ1-6, with D tentatively TRBD1 (5 bases). Here the CDR3 DNA reads TGCGCCAGCAGCTTGTCCGGCCGGGGACGGTCACCCCTCCACTTT. It yields the protein CASSLSGRGRSPLHF.